Each of the 22 T cell receptor beta chains below was sequenced from the same sample in a study of PD-L1 blockade in urothelial cancer. This table comes from immunoSEQ multiplex PCR, and its TCRdb copy is limited to in-frame clones, with some not included. The sample shows 100,000 to 150,000 clones, approximately 84% of them seen only once. Time point defined: pretreatment peripheral blood. The specimen was PBMCs, collected around atezolizumab (anti-PD-L1) treatment. The receptors come from a man aged 45-65 years with urothelial cancer.

CDR3 amino acids: CASSLMGEADTQYF. CDR3 in DNA: TGTGCCAGCAGCTTGATGGGAGAGGCGGATACGCAGTATTTT. The J gene is TRBJ2-3, the V gene TRBV5-5, with D possibly TRBD2 on 5 matching bases. Germline V gene sequence: CDR1 SGHKS, CDR2 YYEKEE (reference sequence). The ends were cut back, 1 base at V and 6 bases at J, with 12 bases in the middle. The CDR3 covers 14 residues.

The chain carries TRBV4-2 and TRBJ1-3; 8 bases map to TRBD1. This CDR3 region has 15 residues. V trimming: 6 bases; J trimming: 3 bases; junction bases outside the gene matches: 7. From germline, CDR1 is LGHNA and CDR2 YNFKEQ. The CDR3 spells CASRSTGTGGNTIYF. Written as DNA, the CDR3 is TGTGCCAGCAGGTCAACCGGGACAGGTGGAAACACCATATATTTT.

This sequence joins TRBV7-3 and TRBJ2-7; tentative D call: TRBD2 (5 bases). The V end lost 0 bases, the J end lost 4 bases, and 13 bases lay between the germline ends. Germline-derived CDR1 and CDR2 are SGHTA and FQGTGA. The CDR3 runs to 15 residues. The DNA for the CDR3 is TGTGCCAGCAGCTTAACCCCCGGAGGATCTTACGAGCAGTACTTC. The encoded protein is CASSLTPGGSYEQYF. The full variable domain, with the rest looked up from reference TRBV7-3 and TRBJ2-7, is GAGVSQTPSNKVTEKGKYVELRCDPISGHTALYWYRQSLGQGPEFLIYFQGTGAADDSGLPNDRFFAVRPEGSVSTLKIQRTERGDSAVYLCASSLTPGGSYEQYFGPGTRLTVT.

The chain has TRBV15 and TRBJ2-3; 7 nucleotides agree with TRBD1. Germline lookup yields CDR1 LNHNV and CDR2 YYDKDF (reference sequence). V lost 3 bases to trimming and J lost 6 bases; unmatched junction nucleotides: 6. The CDR3 has 14 residues. The chain's CDR3 is CATSRGQFLDTQYF. The CDR3 DNA follows: TGTGCCACCAGCAGGGGACAGTTTCTCGATACGCAGTATTTT.

The chain recombines TRBV6-5 with TRBJ2-1, with 7 positions matching TRBD2. The junction had 6 bases not matched to a gene; V was cut back by 4 bases and J by 0 bases. Germline V gene sequence: CDR1 MNHEY, CDR2 SVGAGI. CDR3 length: 16 residues. CDR3 protein: CASSSTSRSSYNEQFF. CDR3 nucleotide sequence: TGTGCCAGCAGTTCGACTAGCCGCAGCTCCTACAATGAGCAGTTCTTC.

This clone was seen only a few times. The chain combines TRBV2 with TRBJ1-2; weak D call: TRBD1 (6 bases). The CDR3 has 13 amino acids. Germline CDR1 and CDR2: SNHLY and FYNNEI. Trimming took off 8 bases at V and 4 bases at J, with 14 bases between the two ends. The CDR3 nucleotides read TGTGCCAGCGGGGGGGCCTACGGCTATGGCTACACCTTC. It encodes CASGGAYGYGYTF.

The chain is built from TRBV2 and TRBJ2-3, with D perhaps matching TRBD2 (5 bases). Germline CDR1 SNHLY, CDR2 FYNNEI. CDR3 length equals 15 residues. The germline V and J ends were trimmed by 4 bases and 12 bases, with 23 bases remaining between them. The CDR3 nucleotides are TGTGCCAGCAGTGTTGATAGGCTTCGGACTGAGGACCAGTATTTT. Protein: CASSVDRLRTEDQYF.

This clone was recorded at least ten times. The chain joins TRBV18 to TRBJ1-5, with TRBD1 matching over 7 bases. CDR1 is KGHSH, CDR2 LQKENI, per germline. The CDR3 is made up of 15 amino acids. After removal of 2 bases from V and 6 bases from J, the junction contained 7 bases not matched to a gene. CDR3 coding DNA: TGTGCCAGCTCACCAAGGACAGGAGAAATTCAGCCCCAGCATTTT. Its translation is CASSPRTGEIQPQHF.

The J gene is TRBJ2-7, the V gene TRBV5-1; 8 nucleotides align to TRBD2. J was trimmed by 2 bases and V by 2 bases; bases with no gene match: 12. The CDR3 sequence is 17 residues long. CDR1 and CDR2 (germline): SGHRS, YFSETQ. Written as DNA, the CDR3 is TGCGCCAGCAGCTTAACGAGTTTTAGCGGGATTCCCTACGAGCAGTACTTC. This gives the protein CASSLTSFSGIPYEQYF.

This sequence joins TRBV19 and TRBJ2-2; D perhaps matches TRBD2 (6 bases). The V gene lost 1 base and the J gene lost 2 bases, with 8 bases spanning the gap. CDR3 length: 15 residues. CDR1 and CDR2 (germline): LNHDA, SQIVND (reference sequence). The CDR3 DNA follows: TGTGCCAGTAGTATAGTCGGGAGAAACACCGGGGAGCTGTTTTTT. This sequence encodes CASSIVGRNTGELFF.

The rearrangement joins TRBV6-1 to TRBJ2-7; TRBD1 aligns across 9 bases. Germline CDR1 MNHNS, CDR2 SASEGT. J lost 6 bases, V lost 8 bases, and 8 bases had no gene match. This CDR3 comprises 13 residues. The CDR3 protein is CASGTGTGSEQYF. The DNA for the CDR3 is TGTGCCAGCGGCACCGGGACAGGGTCCGAGCAGTACTTC.

The CDR3 nucleotides read TGTGCCAGCAGCTTAAGGACAGGGGGGGATCAGCCCCAGCATTTT. As protein: CASSLRTGGDQPQHF. The chain employs TRBV5-5 and TRBJ1-5; 10 nucleotides align to TRBD1. Looked up from germline, CDR1 is SGHKS and CDR2 is YYEKEE (reference sequence). The CDR3 consists of 15 residues. The V segment lost 2 bases and the J segment 5 bases; nucleotides outside the gene matches: 4.

The chain employs TRBV7-9 and TRBJ1-3; D is perhaps TRBD1 (5 bases). Germline loops: CDR1 SEHNR, CDR2 FQNEAQ (reference sequence). V was pared by 6 bases and J by 1 base, with 7 bases between. The CDR3 spans 13 residues. The CDR3 sequence is CASRGGSGNTIYF. The CDR3 DNA is TGTGCCAGCAGGGGGGGGTCTGGAAACACCATATATTTT.

V is TRBV6-1 and J is TRBJ1-6; 10 bases match TRBD1. The CDR3 covers 15 residues. V gave up 5 bases and J gave up 10 bases; unmatched junction bases: 8. Germline-derived CDR1 and CDR2 are MNHNS and SASEGT. CDR3 in DNA: TGTGCCAGCAGTCGGGGGGGACAGGGGCTGTCACCCCTCCACTTT. Its protein product is CASSRGGQGLSPLHF.

The chain recombines TRBV10-2 with TRBJ2-1; 7 nucleotides align to TRBD2. The CDR3 is 19 amino acids. Germline V CDR1 and CDR2: WSHSY, SAAADI. V lost 5 bases, J lost 5 bases, and 21 bases stayed unmatched. The CDR3 loop reads CASSLRARIARGVNNEQFF. In nucleotides, the CDR3 is TGCGCCAGCAGTCTACGGGCACGGATTGCCCGGGGGGTAAACAATGAGCAGTTCTTC.

The chain carries TRBV28 and TRBJ2-1; a possible D gene is TRBD1 (5 bases). The CDR3 sequence is 13 residues long. Trimming removed 7 bases at V and 5 bases at J, with 12 bases between. CDR1 is MDHEN and CDR2 is SYDVKM in the germline V gene. The CDR3 DNA follows: TGTGCCAGCAATCAGGGTCCCCACAATGAGCAGTTCTTC. This gives the protein CASNQGPHNEQFF.

The chain couples TRBV7-3 to TRBJ2-5; 12 positions match TRBD1. The CDR3 contains 15 residues. The germline gives CDR1 SGHTA, CDR2 FQGTGA. Germline trimming cut 6 bases from V and 4 bases from J; bases unmatched to any gene: 6. CDR3 nucleotides: TGTGCCAGCAGACCCGGGACAGGGGGCGTAGAGACCCAGTACTTC. Translating gives CASRPGTGGVETQYF.

The gene calls are TRBV9 and TRBJ1-1; 11 bases fit TRBD1. The V gene's germline CDR1 is SGDLS and CDR2 YYNGEE. The CDR3 loop spans 17 amino acids. The V segment lost 3 bases and the J segment 4 bases; nucleotides outside the gene matches: 11. The CDR3 DNA reads TGTGCCAGCAGCGCTGGACAGGGGGCGCGATGGTCCACTGAAGCTTTCTTT. It specifies CASSAGQGARWSTEAFF.

The chain combines TRBV30 with TRBJ1-3, with D perhaps matching TRBD1 (6 bases). Trimming pared 0 bases from V and 3 bases from J, leaving 18 bases between. The CDR3 length is 17 residues. Germline loops: CDR1 GTSNPN, CDR2 SVGIG (reference sequence). CDR3 nucleotide sequence: TGTGCCTGGAGTGTAACCCGACAGGCCTTCTTTGGAAACACCATATATTTT. This codes for CAWSVTRQAFFGNTIYF.

This clone was picked up one time. The chain links TRBV6-6 to TRBJ1-5, with 7 nucleotides matching TRBD1. This CDR3 is built from 13 residues. Per germline, CDR1 MNHNY and CDR2 SVGAGI (reference sequence). Unmatched junction bases numbered 3, after V lost 5 bases and J lost 5 bases. The CDR3 DNA reads TGTGCCAGCAGTACAGGGGAGTATCAGCCCCAGCATTTT. This sequence encodes CASSTGEYQPQHF.

This sequence joins TRBV29-1 and TRBJ1-2, with 10 bases that match TRBD1. This CDR3 contains 14 residues. J lost 6 bases, V lost 6 bases, and 10 bases had no gene match. Germline V CDR1 and CDR2: SQVTM, ANQGSEA. CDR3 DNA: TGCAGCGTCAGCCGGGACAGGGGACGGAATGGCTACACCTTC. Its protein is CSVSRDRGRNGYTF. The whole variable domain, filled in from reference TRBV29-1 and TRBJ1-2, reads SAVISQKPSRDICQRGTSLTIQCQVDSQVTMMFWYRQQPGQSLTLIATANQGSEATYESGFVIDKFPISRPNLTFSTLTVSNMSPEDSSIYLCSVSRDRGRNGYTFGSGTRLTVV.

The CDR3 protein is CASSIQGAGYGYTF. The CDR3 coding sequence is TGTGCCAGTAGTATACAAGGGGCTGGCTATGGCTACACCTTC. This rearrangement joins TRBV19 to TRBJ1-2, with D possibly matching TRBD1 (5 bases). Trimming stripped 2 bases from V and 4 bases from J, with 11 bases between. Germline CDR1 reads LNHDA; CDR2 reads SQIVND (reference sequence). The CDR3 has 14 amino acids.